These T cell receptor beta chains were read from a single sample in a study of tumour-infiltrating T cells in Burkitt lymphoma. Measured with immunoSEQ multiplex PCR; TCRdb has only the in-frame clones, and not every one. The sample consists of about 14,000 clones, 85% to 90% of them appearing once. Sequencing was done on a sample of tumor tissue. These receptors were obtained from a human donor with diffuse large B-cell lymphoma. Each CDR3 is given with its conserved first and last residue. D genes are given only for firm matches. Some rows mark clone size as missing; the rest say once, few, many or name a class of expanded clone.

- | TRBJ1-2 | TRBV9 | - | TGTGCCAGCAGCGTATTATCGGGGGTAGGCTACACCTTC | CASSVLSGVGYTF
- | TRBJ1-1 | TRBV5-1 | - | TGCGCCAGCAGCTTGGGGGAAGGGGGAGGGAGCACTGAAGCTTTCTTT | CASSLGEGGGSTEAFF
- | TRBJ1-1 | TRBV6-1 | - | TGTGCCAGCAGGAGGACAGAGAACACTGAAGCTTTCTTT | CASRRTENTEAFF
TRBD1 | TRBJ1-2 | TRBV5-1 | - | TGCGCCAGCAGCTTGGGGGGACAGGTGGATGGCTACACCTTC | CASSLGGQVDGYTF
- | TRBJ1-2 | TRBV11-2 | - | TGTGCCAGCAGCCCAGGACAGACTAACTATGGCTACACCTTC | CASSPGQTNYGYTF
- | TRBJ1-1 | TRBV6-4 | once | TGTGCCAGCAGTGCTAAGGGACAGAACACTGAAGCTTTCTTT | CASSAKGQNTEAFF
- | TRBJ1-1 | TRBV7-9 | - | TGTGCCAGCAGCATACAGGGGAACACTGAAGCTTTCTTT | CASSIQGNTEAFF
- | TRBJ1-2 | TRBV5-6 | - | TGTGCCAGCAGCTTGGAGGATTTTGGCTACACCTTC | CASSLEDFGYTF
TRBD2 | TRBJ2-5 | TRBV10-3 | - | TGTGCCATCAGCAAAGCGGGAGAAGAGACCCAGTACTTC | CAISKAGEETQYF
- | TRBJ1-2 | TRBV19 | - | TGTGCCAGTAGCGACACAAACTATGGCTACACCTTC | CASSDTNYGYTF
TRBD2 | TRBJ2-3 | TRBV4-1 | - | TGCGCCAGCAGCCAATTCGGGAGCGGGGGCACAGATACGCAGTATTTT | CASSQFGSGGTDTQYF
TRBD1 | TRBJ1-5 | TRBV4-1 | - | TGCGCCAGCAGCCAAGATCGGACAGGGAATCAGCCCCAGCATTTT | CASSQDRTGNQPQHF
- | TRBJ1-5 | TRBV5-4 | - | TGTGCCAGCAGCTTGGCGGGACAAAATCAGCCCCAGCATTTT | CASSLAGQNQPQHF
TRBD1 | TRBJ2-7 | TRBV13 | - | TGTGCCAGCAGCCCCTACGACAGGGGTCCTACCTACGAGCAGTACTTC | CASSPYDRGPTYEQYF
- | TRBJ2-5 | TRBV14 | once | TGTGCCAGCAGCCAAGAACGGACAGCTGGGACCCAGTACTTC | CASSQERTAGTQYF
TRBD2 | TRBJ2-2 | TRBV19 | - | TGTGCCAGCACAGCGGGAGGTCCCGGGGAGCTGTTTTTT | CASTAGGPGELFF
- | TRBJ2-3 | TRBV20-1 | few | TGCAGTGCTAGAATTGGGGATACGCAGTATTTT | CSARIGDTQYF
- | TRBJ2-5 | TRBV27 | few | TGTGCCCTAAACCAGGGGGAGACCCAGTACTTC | CALNQGETQYF
TRBD1 | TRBJ1-5 | TRBV6-1 | - | TGTGCCAGCAGCCTCGGGACAGTCAGCAATCAGCCCCAGCATTTT | CASSLGTVSNQPQHF
- | TRBJ1-3 | TRBV6-6 | - | TGTGCCAGCAATTCTGGAAACACCATATATTTT | CASNSGNTIYF
- | TRBJ2-5 | TRBV6-1 | - | TGTGCCAGCAGTGATTTGGCCAGAGGCCAAGAGACCCAGTACTTC | CASSDLARGQETQYF
- | TRBJ1-6 | TRBV5-6 | - | TGTGCCAGCAGGGGCGGAGGGTATAATTCACCCCTCCACTTT | CASRGGGYNSPLHF
- | TRBJ2-5 | TRBV10-3 | - | TGTGCCATCAGTGAGTCGGGCCAGCAAGAGACCCAGTACTTC | CAISESGQQETQYF
- | TRBJ1-2 | TRBV30 | - | TGTGCCTGGATGTCTAGGATTTTGTCTCGAACCGACTTTCTTCTTACTAACTATGGCTACACCTTC | CAWMSRILSRTDFLLTNYGYTF
TRBD2 | TRBJ2-3 | TRBV9 | - | TGTGCCAGCAGCGTAGAGGTGGCCGGGACTAGCGGCGATACGCAGTATTTT | CASSVEVAGTSGDTQYF
TRBD1 | TRBJ1-5 | TRBV5-1 | - | TGCGCCAGCAGCTTGACAGGGGATGGCAATCAGCCCCAGCATTTT | CASSLTGDGNQPQHF
TRBD2 | TRBJ2-5 | TRBV9 | - | TGTGCCAGCAGCGTGGGGGGACTACTAGAGACCCAGTACTTC | CASSVGGLLETQYF
- | TRBJ2-7 | TRBV7-2 | - | TGTGCCAGCAGCTTAGAGTGGACAGCTAACGAGCAGTACTTC | CASSLEWTANEQYF
- | TRBJ2-7 | TRBV14 | - | TGTGCCAGCAGCCAAGATGTGGGGTCCAAAGACTGGGAGCAGTACTTC | CASSQDVGSKDWEQYF
- | TRBJ1-5 | TRBV27 | - | TGTGCCAGCAGTTCCTATGGGTCGGATCAGCCCCAGCATTTT | CASSSYGSDQPQHF
- | TRBJ2-1 | TRBV28 | - | TGTGCCAGCAGTACGGGACGTATAAACAATGAGCAGTTCTTC | CASSTGRINNEQFF
TRBD2 | TRBJ2-2 | TRBV5-6 | once | TGTGCCAGCAGCTTGGGCCTAGCGGGGATCACCGGGGAGCTGTTTTTT | CASSLGLAGITGELFF
- | TRBJ2-7 | TRBV9 | few | TGTGCCAGCAGCGCCGGTCTCTCAGGCTACGAGCAGTACTTC | CASSAGLSGYEQYF
TRBD1 | TRBJ1-4 | TRBV7-2 | - | TGTGCCAGCAGCCTAGAAGGACAGGGTCTTGAAAAACTGTTTTTT | CASSLEGQGLEKLFF
TRBD2 | TRBJ2-1 | TRBV7-6 | - | TGTGCCAGCAGCTTAGTAGCGGGAGTTGAGCAGTTCTTC | CASSLVAGVEQFF
TRBD2 | TRBJ2-7 | TRBV9 | - | TGTGCCAGCAGCAACGGACTAGCGGCTTACGAGCAGTACTTC | CASSNGLAAYEQYF
- | TRBJ1-2 | TRBV29-1 | - | TGCAGCGTTGAAGATCGATCGGGCCAGGGGATTGACTATGGCTACACCTTC | CSVEDRSGQGIDYGYTF
- | TRBJ1-2 | TRBV7-9 | - | TGTGCCAGCAGCTCCCCCTACACCTTC | CASSSPYTF
- | TRBJ1-1 | TRBV18 | - | TGTGCCAGCTCACCAATCGGAAGCGACACTGAAGCTTTCTTT | CASSPIGSDTEAFF
- | TRBJ2-7 | TRBV6-5 | - | TGTGCCAGCAGGGACATCGGGGGGCTCTCCTACGAGCAGTACTTC | CASRDIGGLSYEQYF
- | TRBJ2-1 | TRBV29-1 | - | TGCAGCGTCACCCGAGATGAGCAGTTCTTC | CSVTRDEQFF
- | TRBJ2-7 | TRBV4-3 | - | TGCGCCAGCAGCCAAGATCTTGGGGGCTACGAGCAGTACTTC | CASSQDLGGYEQYF
TRBD1 | TRBJ2-1 | TRBV5-1 | - | TGCGCCAGCAGTTTCACAGGGGGCGCCGGATACAATGAGCAGTTCTTC | CASSFTGGAGYNEQFF
- | TRBJ1-1 | TRBV7-9 | - | TGTGCCAGCAGCTTTGGCGACACTGAAGCTTTCTTT | CASSFGDTEAFF
- | TRBJ1-1 | TRBV4-1 | - | TGCGCCAGCAGCCAAGATACGGGGTCTGAAGCTTTCTTT | CASSQDTGSEAFF
TRBD2 | TRBJ2-5 | TRBV4-3 | - | TGCGCCAGCAGCCAAGTTCTGGCGGGAGGGGTAGAGACCCAGTACTTC | CASSQVLAGGVETQYF
- | TRBJ2-7 | TRBV11-2 | - | TGTGCCAGCGGCATATACGAGCAGTACTTC | CASGIYEQYF
- | TRBJ1-5 | TRBV7-2 | - | TGTGCCAGCAGCCCAAGGGATAGGGTATTTGGTCAGCCCCAGCATTTT | CASSPRDRVFGQPQHF
- | TRBJ1-1 | TRBV7-8 | - | TGTGCCAGCAGCCCGTGGGACGGTCCGAACACTGAAGCTTTCTTT | CASSPWDGPNTEAFF